These T cell receptor beta chains were read from a single sample in a study of T cell responses to AZD1222 COVID-19 vaccine. Sequencing was performed with immunoSEQ multiplex PCR; in TCRdb, only in-frame clones are kept and a portion is missing. The profile covers 90,000 to 150,000 clones, with around 86% appearing a single time and approximately 7.6% taken by the ten largest. Material: peripheral blood, obtained on day 0 of AZD1222 vaccination. The receptor set was obtained from an adult in good health. Each CDR3 is given with its conserved first and last residue. The order of the fields is J gene, clone size, V gene, D gene, CDR3 DNA, CDR3 protein. The D gene is left open where the match is weak. The listing skips clone size in some rows; elsewhere it reads once, few, many or a size class.

J: TRBJ1-6; size: few; V: TRBV9; D: NA; DNA: TGTGCCAGCAGCGTAGGGGTAAGCTCCTATAATTCACCCCTCCACTTT; CDR3: CASSVGVSSYNSPLHF
J: TRBJ2-7; size: NA; V: TRBV28; D: NA; DNA: TGTGCCAGCAGCCAGGGGCCCAGCTACGAGCAGTACTTC; CDR3: CASSQGPSYEQYF
J: TRBJ2-5; size: once; V: TRBV19; D: NA; DNA: TGTGCCAGCAAGGGGTACCAAGAGACCCAGTACTTC; CDR3: CASKGYQETQYF
J: TRBJ2-7; size: NA; V: TRBV29-1; D: TRBD2; DNA: TGCAGCGTAGACGGGACTAGCGATCCCTACGAGCAGTACTTC; CDR3: CSVDGTSDPYEQYF
J: TRBJ2-7; size: NA; V: TRBV6-5; D: TRBD2; DNA: TGTGCCAGCAGCCGGGGGGAGGGGGAGCAGTACTTC; CDR3: CASSRGEGEQYF
J: TRBJ1-1; size: NA; V: TRBV6-1; D: NA; DNA: TGTGCCAGCAGTGAAGGGCCGCTGAACACTGAAGCTTTCTTT; CDR3: CASSEGPLNTEAFF
J: TRBJ1-2; size: NA; V: TRBV6-5; D: TRBD1; DNA: TGTGCCAGCAGTTCGACAGGGCCCTATGGCTACACCTTC; CDR3: CASSSTGPYGYTF
J: TRBJ2-3; size: NA; V: TRBV5-4; D: NA; DNA: TGTGCCAGCAGCCTGGGACCCGACAAGATTAGCACAGATACGCAGTATTTT; CDR3: CASSLGPDKISTDTQYF
J: TRBJ1-1; size: NA; V: TRBV6-2/TRBV6-3; D: TRBD1; DNA: TGTGCCAGCAGTTCTTGGACAGGGGGCTTTAGGACTTTCTTT; CDR3: CASSSWTGGFRTFF
J: TRBJ2-1; size: few; V: TRBV4-2; D: TRBD2; DNA: TGTGCCAGCAGCCAAGAGTGGCTAGCGGGGACTTCCAACCGGAATGAGCAGTTCTTC; CDR3: CASSQEWLAGTSNRNEQFF
J: TRBJ1-2; size: NA; V: TRBV5-4; D: TRBD1; DNA: TGTGCCAGCAGCACCCCCGGACAGGGTCTAGATGGCTACACCTTC; CDR3: CASSTPGQGLDGYTF
J: TRBJ2-1; size: NA; V: TRBV18; D: NA; DNA: TGTGCCAGCTCACCCCAAATGGCCTCCCCAGGGAATGAGCAGTTCTTC; CDR3: CASSPQMASPGNEQFF
J: TRBJ2-7; size: NA; V: TRBV20-1; D: NA; DNA: TGCAGTGCTTGGACTGGATACGAGCAGTACTTC; CDR3: CSAWTGYEQYF
J: TRBJ2-7; size: NA; V: TRBV28; D: TRBD2; DNA: TGTGCCAGCGTCCGGGGGGGAGTTAGCTACGAGCAGTACTTC; CDR3: CASVRGGVSYEQYF
J: TRBJ2-7; size: NA; V: TRBV7-6; D: NA; DNA: TGTGCCAGCAGCTTGGACCGAACCTACGAGCAGTACTTC; CDR3: CASSLDRTYEQYF
J: TRBJ1-2; size: NA; V: TRBV7-9; D: NA; DNA: TGTGCCAGCAGCTCCAATGTAGGCTACACCTTC; CDR3: CASSSNVGYTF
J: TRBJ2-3; size: NA; V: TRBV5-1; D: NA; DNA: TGCGCCAGCAGCTTTGTGGGCCCGAGCACAGATACGCAGTATTTT; CDR3: CASSFVGPSTDTQYF
J: TRBJ2-7; size: few; V: TRBV6-5; D: TRBD1; DNA: TGTGCCAGCAGTTACGGGGCAGGGGGCACCTACGAGCAGTACTTC; CDR3: CASSYGAGGTYEQYF
J: TRBJ2-1; size: NA; V: TRBV7-2; D: TRBD2; DNA: TGTGCCAGCAGCCTCACTAGCGGGGGGGGCCACAATGAGCAGTTCTTC; CDR3: CASSLTSGGGHNEQFF
J: TRBJ1-2; size: NA; V: TRBV7-2; D: TRBD1; DNA: TGTGCCAGCAGCTTAGCGGACAGGGGGGGTGGCTACACCTTC; CDR3: CASSLADRGGGYTF
J: TRBJ1-1; size: NA; V: TRBV29-1; D: TRBD1; DNA: TGCAGCGTCGACGACAGGGTTAACACTGAAGCTTTCTTT; CDR3: CSVDDRVNTEAFF
J: TRBJ2-1; size: NA; V: TRBV15; D: NA; DNA: TGTGCCACCAGCAGAGTGGGAAGTGAGCAGTTCTTC; CDR3: CATSRVGSEQFF
J: TRBJ2-5; size: NA; V: TRBV3-1/TRBV3-2; D: TRBD1; DNA: TGTGCCAGCAGCCAAGTTAACAGGGGATGGCCCAGAGAGACCCAGTACTTC; CDR3: CASSQVNRGWPRETQYF
J: TRBJ1-2; size: NA; V: TRBV9; D: TRBD1; DNA: TGTGCCAGCAGCGCCGGGACAGATGGCTACACCTTC; CDR3: CASSAGTDGYTF
J: TRBJ2-7; size: NA; V: TRBV27; D: NA; DNA: TGTGCCAGCAGTTTAGGTCGTAGCTACGAGCAGTACTTC; CDR3: CASSLGRSYEQYF
J: TRBJ2-6; size: NA; V: TRBV28; D: NA; DNA: TGTGCCAGCAGGGGTGACACCCCTGGGGCCAACGTCCTGACTTTC; CDR3: CASRGDTPGANVLTF
J: TRBJ2-4; size: NA; V: TRBV12-3/TRBV12-4; D: TRBD2; DNA: TGTGCCAGCAGTTTTACAGGACTAGCCATTCAGTACTTC; CDR3: CASSFTGLAIQYF
J: TRBJ2-7; size: NA; V: TRBV5-1; D: NA; DNA: TGCGCCAGCAGCTCACAGAGTAGCGGAGGTGGCTACGAGCAGTACTTC; CDR3: CASSSQSSGGGYEQYF
J: TRBJ1-4; size: NA; V: TRBV28; D: TRBD1; DNA: TGTGCCAGCAGTCAGGGGGGTACTAATGAAAAACTGTTTTTT; CDR3: CASSQGGTNEKLFF
J: TRBJ1-5; size: NA; V: TRBV2; D: TRBD1; DNA: TGTGCCAGCAGTACTCCCGGGACAGGGCCCAATCAGCCCCAGCATTTT; CDR3: CASSTPGTGPNQPQHF
J: TRBJ1-5; size: NA; V: TRBV19; D: NA; DNA: TGTGCCAGCGGACGGCGGGGGCAACAGCCCCAGCATTTT; CDR3: CASGRRGQQPQHF
J: TRBJ1-2; size: NA; V: TRBV5-4; D: NA; DNA: TGTGCCAGCACCGTGACGGCAGGGACGAACTATGGCTACACCTTC; CDR3: CASTVTAGTNYGYTF